This TCR beta chain is from a study of molecular identifiers for immune sequencing clone quantification. Points from the study as a whole: The study found clones above 20 RNA copies held over 99% of effector molecules and under 1% in naive cells.

TCRdb recomputed calls from the PCR reads with MiXCR, one row per CDR3 protein. The profile shows 300,000 to 350,000 distinct CDR3 sequences, 20% to 25% of them singletons. CDR1 and CDR2 (germline): SGDLS, YYNGEE. The CDR3 contains 15 residues. V lost 4 bases, J lost 4 bases, and 6 bases stayed unmatched. This clonotype was seen at least ten times. Its antigen is as yet unknown. The clonotype originates from a human donor in good health. Some libraries in this study had Jurkat cell RNA spiked in. This rearrangement joins TRBV9 to TRBJ1-1; 11 bases line up with TRBD1. What was sequenced was naive CD8+ T cells from blood, with Jurkat cell RNA spiked in. Subset defined: FACS-sorted CD8+CD4-CCR7+CD45RA+ naive T cells. DNA of the CDR3: TGTGCCAGCAGCCCATCGGGGACAGGGGGCACTGAAGCTTTCTTT. This encodes CASSPSGTGGTEAFF.